The 2 T cell receptor beta chains below all came from one sample that was sequenced in a study of shared clonotypes between healthy human individuals (dated by TCRdb to about 2020). The library was obtained by the immunoSEQ multiplex PCR assay. TCRdb obtained this table from immuneACCESS and retained in-frame rearrangements with V and J assigned. These tables miss some clones; where compared with another copy, unresolved V genes account for less than half of the shortfall, and the remainder is unexplained. The sample yields over a million clones; 96% were counted once. Of the sample, roughly 1.2% falls within the top ten clones. The sample was naive CD4+ T cells sorted from blood. The sample's cell subset or site label, decoded: CD45RA+ positively selected. The origin of the receptors is a man aged 25-40 years in good health.

The chain links TRBV4-3 to TRBJ1-2; 9 bases are shared with TRBD1. The germline gives CDR1 LGHNA, CDR2 YSLEER. Unmatched junction bases numbered 3, after V lost 0 bases and J lost 7 bases. The CDR3 is made up of 14 amino acids. The CDR3 loop reads CASSQEGTGSGYTF. The CDR3 region has the DNA TGCGCCAGCAGCCAAGAGGGGACAGGGTCTGGCTACACCTTC.

This chain links TRBV18 with TRBJ2-2; 13 nucleotides match TRBD2. This CDR3 comprises 18 residues. The V gene's germline CDR1 is KGHSH and CDR2 LQKENI. V shed 1 base and J 4 bases; nucleotides not matched to a gene: 6. The CDR3 region is CASSPLRTSGSGTGELFF. The DNA of the CDR3 is TGTGCCAGCTCACCACTGCGGACTAGCGGGAGTGGCACCGGGGAGCTGTTTTTT.